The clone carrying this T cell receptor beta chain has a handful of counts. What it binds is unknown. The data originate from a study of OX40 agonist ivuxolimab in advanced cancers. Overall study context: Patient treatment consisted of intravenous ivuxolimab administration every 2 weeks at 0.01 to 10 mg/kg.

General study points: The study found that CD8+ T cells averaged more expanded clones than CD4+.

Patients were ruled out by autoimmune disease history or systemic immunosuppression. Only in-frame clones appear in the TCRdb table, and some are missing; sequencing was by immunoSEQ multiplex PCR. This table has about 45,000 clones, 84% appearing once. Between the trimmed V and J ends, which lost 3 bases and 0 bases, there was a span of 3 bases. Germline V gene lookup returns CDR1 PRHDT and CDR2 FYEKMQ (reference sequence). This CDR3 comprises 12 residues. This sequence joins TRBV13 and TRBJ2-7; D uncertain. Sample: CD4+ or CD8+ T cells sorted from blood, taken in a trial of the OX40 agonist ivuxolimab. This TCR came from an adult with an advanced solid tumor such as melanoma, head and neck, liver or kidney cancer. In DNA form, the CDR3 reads TGTGCCAGCAGCTTGGGCTCCTACGAGCAGTACTTC. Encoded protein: CASSLGSYEQYF. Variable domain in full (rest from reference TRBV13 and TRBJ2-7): AAGVIQSPRHLIKEKRETATLKCYPIPRHDTVYWYQQGPGQDPQFLISFYEKMQSDKGSIPDRFSAQQFSDYHSELNMSSLELGDSALYFCASSLGSYEQYFGPGTRLTVT.